This T cell receptor beta chain was obtained from a study of regulatory T cells in long-lasting Graves disease. Study outcomes and limitations: Persistent-disease Graves' patients showed less TCR diversity than new cases. Persistent patients had more shared public clonotypes (approximately 2,700) than new patients (966).

This clonotype was seen many times. Its cognate antigen is unknown. In germline, CDR1 is MDHEN, CDR2 SYDVKM. This CDR3 spans 15 amino acids. Trimming cost V 6 bases and J 1 base; bases outside gene matches: 6. Investigators prepared the TCR beta libraries by applying iRepertoire HTBI primers and Arm-PCR of CDR3 regions. Per the study methods: The study identified 55 to 80 TRBV and about 14 TRBJ segments across samples. Using its own MiXCR run on the multiplex PCR reads, TCRdb lists one record per CDR3 protein. The V and J calls were not made by the authors but by TCRdb's processing. Of 350,000 to 400,000 distinct CDR3 sequences in the sample, 15% to 20% are singletons; the top ten hold around 20%. Regarding time point: newly diagnosed GD, antithyroid drugs for less than 3 months. RNA isolated from PBMCs was used to make the TCR library. The same data also went into a second study, on T cells in Graves' hyperthyroidism and ophthalmopathy. This second study notes: HTBI primers were employed in a first-round RT-PCR of the TCR CDR3.

The V and J genes are TRBV28 and TRBJ2-3; 8 bases align to TRBD1. The material was peripheral blood mononuclear cells (PBMCs), obtained at new diagnosis, from a patient treated with antithyroid drugs. The source is a woman aged 18-29 years with Graves disease. CDR3: CASSKGQARTDTQYF. In nucleotides, the CDR3 is TGTGCCAGCAGCAAGGGACAGGCGCGCACAGATACGCAGTATTTT.